The rows below give T cell receptor beta chains drawn from one sample of a study of blood T cell repertoires in COVID-19. The data were produced by immunoSEQ multiplex PCR, yet TCRdb's version contains in-frame clones alone and is incomplete. The sample has about 220,000 clones, approximately 89% seen once. Sequenced material: PBMCs or T cells enriched from blood (not recorded which). The receptors here all came from a woman in her 40s with acute COVID-19. Each CDR3 is given with its conserved first and last residue. Size is omitted from some rows. Given values are once, few, many or a class for expanded clones.

>TRBV7-9|TRBJ1-6|14|.
CASRGTGPYSPLHF
>TRBV29-1|TRBJ2-3|14|.
CSGKLAGGLDTQYF
>TRBV4-1|TRBJ1-2|14|.
CASSQESRVDGYTF
>TRBV11-2|TRBJ2-5|13|few
CASSRGREETQYF
>TRBV10-3|TRBJ2-1|14|.
CAISEFATTNEQFF
>TRBV20-1|TRBJ2-1|15|.
CSASDGSGPYNEQFF
>TRBV19|TRBJ2-2|15|.
CASRPRTGATGELFF
>TRBV5-1|TRBJ2-1|16|.
CASSLGFRRERNEQFF
>TRBV6-1|TRBJ1-2|15|few
CASSEAEGVVDGYTF
>TRBV29-1|TRBJ2-1|16|.
CSVEGVARSSYNEQFF
>TRBV10-3|TRBJ1-4|14|.
CAISDIPTNEKLFF
>TRBV6-5|TRBJ2-7|15|.
CASSYQGQGAYEQYF
>TRBV29-1|TRBJ1-1|11|.
CSVTRGTEAFF
>TRBV24-1|TRBJ1-4|15|.
CATSDLPRTNEKLFF
>TRBV6-5|TRBJ2-7|14|.
CASSSPTGAGEQYF
>TRBV4-1|TRBJ1-6|17|.
CASSQVGGETYNSPLHF
>TRBV6-5|TRBJ2-5|15|.
CAIQGLAGTAETQYF
>TRBV29-1|TRBJ1-1|14|.
CSVERGKRAAEAFF
>TRBV7-6|TRBJ2-5|16|.
CASSVRPGERQETQYF
>TRBV7-8|TRBJ1-1|16|.
CASSPRWAGLNTEAFF
>TRBV19|TRBJ1-5|11|.
CASSPGGTQHF
>TRBV11-2|TRBJ1-1|16|.
CASTPHRGSGNTEAFF